This T cell receptor beta chain was observed in a study of human T cells and chemical hapten exposure. Study-level information: Minor volume differences among pooled libraries chiefly drove per-sample TCR yield variation. Study-level results: Once DPC sensitization occurred, TCRs above 1 in 1000 frequency showed no change.

In the library, unique molecular identifiers were attached to individual cDNA molecules. In the original analysis: There were a median of roughly 100,000 TCRs per sample, with a range from roughly 23,224 to 750,000. Using its own MiXCR run on the 5' RACE reads, TCRdb lists one record per CDR3 protein. These V and J calls derive from TCRdb rather than the authors' analysis. In the table there are more than 140,000 distinct CDR3 sequences, about 4.3% of which are singletons. The CDR3 covers 14 residues. V dropped 4 bases and J dropped 5 bases, with 15 bases sitting between them. In this sample, this clonotype turned up many times. As yet, its antigen is unknown. Blood, whole and unfractionated, served as the source for total RNA extraction.

This rearrangement joins TRBV5-3 to TRBJ1-1; D not resolved. TRBV5-3 counts as an open reading frame of uncertain function. This receptor was taken from a female donor in good health. The CDR3 coding sequence is TGTGCCAGAAGCCCCACCCGAATACGGACTGAAGCTTTCTTT. Its protein product is CARSPTRIRTEAFF.